Below, 27 T cell receptor beta chains from the same sample are listed, as sequenced in a study of blood T cell repertoires in COVID-19. Assay used: immunoSEQ multiplex PCR; TCRdb lists only in-frame clones, some missing. In the table there are roughly 250,000 clones, about 79% of which are singletons. Sequenced input: peripheral blood. The receptors derive from a woman over 75 with acute or convalescent COVID-19.

The chain has TRBV5-1 and TRBJ2-1; TRBD1 might be the D (5 bases). CDR3 length: 17 residues. Germline lookup yields CDR1 SGHRS and CDR2 YFSETQ. Trimming pared 0 bases from V and 0 bases from J, leaving 13 bases between. CDR3: CASSLGAGPSSYNEQFF. The CDR3 nucleotides read TGCGCCAGCAGCTTGGGGGCAGGGCCCAGCTCCTACAATGAGCAGTTCTTC. The full variable domain, rest sourced from reference TRBV5-1 and TRBJ2-1, is KAGVTQTPRYLIKTRGQQVTLSCSPISGHRSVSWYQQTPGQGLQFLFEYFSETQRNKGNFPGRFSGRQFSNSRSEMNVSTLELGDSALYLCASSLGAGPSSYNEQFFGPGTRLTVL.

This chain joins TRBV19 and TRBJ2-3; 14 bases match TRBD2. This CDR3 has 17 residues. V shed 4 bases, J shed 0 bases, and the junction held 3 bases outside the gene matches. Germline V CDR1 and CDR2: LNHDA, SQIVND (reference sequence). This chain's CDR3 is CASSTRTSGGSTDTQYF. The CDR3 coding sequence is TGTGCCAGTAGTACCCGGACTAGCGGGGGGAGCACAGATACGCAGTATTTT.

This chain links TRBV4-2 with TRBJ1-2; 8 nucleotides agree with TRBD1. V lost 3 bases, J lost 2 bases, and 11 bases stayed unmatched. This CDR3 has 17 amino acids. The germline V gene encodes CDR1 LGHNA and CDR2 YNFKEQ. CDR3 region: CASSQTYGQGGNYGYTF. CDR3 DNA sequence: TGTGCCAGCAGCCAGACTTATGGACAGGGAGGAAACTATGGCTACACCTTC.

This chain joins TRBV19 and TRBJ2-5; no definite D call. Trimming cost V 3 bases and J 4 bases, with 15 bases left between them. CDR1 is LNHDA and CDR2 is SQIVND in the germline V gene (reference sequence). CDR3 length: 15 amino acids. The CDR3 nucleotides are TGTGCCAGTAGTATGGCCCCGGTGTCAGGAGAGACCCAGTACTTC. The encoded protein is CASSMAPVSGETQYF.

The V and J genes are TRBV2 and TRBJ1-3, with unresolved D. V was cut by 5 bases and J by 0 bases, with 11 bases left in between. This CDR3 is 15 amino acids long. Germline lookup yields CDR1 SNHLY and CDR2 FYNNEI. CDR3 amino acids: CASSPSLPSGNTIYF. The CDR3 region has the DNA TGTGCCAGCAGTCCTTCGCTACCCTCTGGAAACACCATATATTTT.

The genes are TRBV24-1 and TRBJ2-1; TRBD2 agrees at 13 bases. The CDR3 runs to 16 residues. Germline V gene sequence: CDR1 KGHDR, CDR2 SFDVKD. V shed 4 bases, J shed 8 bases, and the junction held 7 bases outside the gene matches. This CDR3 reads CATSDPLAGGPDEQFF. The DNA for the CDR3 is TGTGCCACCAGTGACCCACTAGCGGGGGGGCCAGATGAGCAGTTCTTC.

The gene calls are TRBV9 and TRBJ1-6; D is ambiguous. V dropped 0 bases and J dropped 7 bases, with 8 bases sitting between them. This CDR3 has 14 residues. Per the germline V gene, CDR1 is SGDLS and CDR2 is YYNGEE. The CDR3, as DNA: TGTGCCAGCAGCGTAGCGGTGAACAATTCACCCCTCCACTTT. Its translation: CASSVAVNNSPLHF.

CDR3 loop: CASSPTGGRQPQHF. Here the CDR3 DNA reads TGTGCCAGCAGTCCCACAGGGGGCCGGCAGCCCCAGCATTTT. The rearrangement uses TRBV2 and TRBJ1-5; 9 nucleotides agree with TRBD1. The CDR3 consists of 14 residues. J was trimmed by 7 bases and V by 5 bases; bases with no gene match: 6. Looked up from germline, CDR1 is SNHLY and CDR2 is FYNNEI.

The V gene is TRBV5-1, the J gene TRBJ2-3; D unresolved. V dropped 1 base and J dropped 0 bases, with 9 bases sitting between them. Germline CDR1 and CDR2: SGHRS and YFSETQ. This CDR3 has 15 amino acids. The CDR3 sequence: CASSLFYPSTDTQYF. The CDR3 region has the DNA TGCGCCAGCAGCTTGTTTTATCCTAGCACAGATACGCAGTATTTT.

The CDR3 coding sequence is TGTGCCAGTACCCCGGACATGAGCACAGATACGCAGTATTTT. It codes for CASTPDMSTDTQYF. V usage is TRBV19 and J usage is TRBJ2-3, with D maybe TRBD1 (5 bases). The CDR3 is 14 amino acids. Germline V CDR1 and CDR2: LNHDA, SQIVND (reference sequence). Trimming took 7 bases from V and 0 from J, leaving 11 bases between them.

This clone turned up a few times. The chain uses TRBV18 and TRBJ2-7, with TRBD1 matching 9 bases. V shed 4 bases and J 5 bases; nucleotides not matched to a gene: 9. Germline CDR1 KGHSH, CDR2 LQKENI. This CDR3 region has 15 residues. The CDR3 protein is CASSRGGQGLDEQYF. The CDR3 DNA follows: TGTGCCAGCTCACGAGGGGGACAGGGTCTCGACGAGCAGTACTTC.

This sequence joins TRBV5-1 and TRBJ2-7; D may be TRBD2 (5 bases). Trimming shortened V by 0 bases and J by 1 base, and 8 bases separated the two germline ends. The CDR3 covers 14 residues. Germline V lookup: CDR1 SGHRS, CDR2 YFSETQ. The CDR3 region has the DNA TGCGCCAGCAGCTTGGAAGGACTGTCCTACGAGCAGTACTTC. Translated, it gives CASSLEGLSYEQYF.

This chain joins TRBV11-2 and TRBJ1-1, with TRBD1 identical over 10 bases. This CDR3 spans 16 amino acids. Germline CDR1 and CDR2: SGHAT and FQNNGV. Trimming took 3 bases from V and 0 from J; bases not matched to a gene: 4. CDR3 coding DNA: TGTGCCAGCAGCTTCGGACAGGGGGTGATGAACACTGAAGCTTTCTTT. It codes for CASSFGQGVMNTEAFF.

CDR3 bases: TGTGCCAGCCAGGGACAGCAAGAGACCCAGTACTTC. Protein: CASQGQQETQYF. This rearrangement joins TRBV12-3 or TRBV12-4 to TRBJ2-5, with 7 bases that match TRBD1. Germline trimming cut 8 bases from V and 2 bases from J; bases unmatched to any gene: 2. This CDR3 comprises 12 residues.

V gene TRBV5-1 combines with J gene TRBJ1-1; no firm D call. The CDR3 length is 16 residues. The germline V gene encodes CDR1 SGHRS and CDR2 YFSETQ. V was shortened by 0 bases and J by 0 bases, with 12 bases between the two germline ends. As DNA, the CDR3 is TGCGCCAGCAGCTTGGAGGCAGGCCTTATGAACACTGAAGCTTTCTTT. Its protein product is CASSLEAGLMNTEAFF.

The chain is built from TRBV6-6 and TRBJ2-5; 7 nucleotides agree with TRBD2. The CDR3 has 12 residues. V dropped 6 bases and J dropped 4; count of bases not matched to a gene: 2. Germline V gives CDR1 MNHNY, CDR2 SVGAGI (reference sequence). The CDR3 protein is CASRGGVETQYF. In DNA, the CDR3 is TGTGCCAGCAGGGGGGGGGTAGAGACCCAGTACTTC.

This clone was detected a few times. This chain connects TRBV10-1 to TRBJ2-1; no clear D gene. The CDR3 has 15 residues. Germline V CDR1 and CDR2: WNHNN, SYGVQD (reference sequence). V was pared by 3 bases and J by 4 bases, with 13 bases between. CDR3 in DNA: TGCGCCAGCAGTGATAAGGTGGGCTTATACAATGAGCAGTTCTTC. This gives the protein CASSDKVGLYNEQFF.

The chain couples TRBV6-1 to TRBJ1-4, with 7 bases that match TRBD1. Germline V gene lookup returns CDR1 MNHNS and CDR2 SASEGT. The CDR3 consists of 16 residues. Losses at the gene ends were 4 bases for V and 5 bases for J; bases not matched to a gene: 10. The CDR3 here is CASSGRNRTGNEKLFF. CDR3 coding DNA: TGTGCCAGCAGTGGAAGGAACCGGACAGGCAATGAAAAACTGTTTTTT.

The rearrangement joins TRBV10-3 to TRBJ2-2; D is undetermined. The V and J ends lost 8 bases and 3 bases respectively, with 13 bases between them. This CDR3 is 14 amino acids long. Germline-derived CDR1 and CDR2 are ENHRY and SYGVKD. The CDR3 sequence: CAIAATLDTGELFF. CDR3 nucleotides: TGTGCCATCGCAGCGACTCTCGACACCGGGGAGCTGTTTTTT.

This clone was observed a few times. The chain couples TRBV7-9 to TRBJ2-3; TRBD2 matches at 12 bases. The CDR3 has 15 residues. Germline V gene data show CDR1 as SEHNR and CDR2 as FQNEAQ (reference sequence). The V gene end was trimmed by 6 bases and the J gene end by 2 bases; junction bases not matched to a gene: 3. The CDR3 sequence: CASRTSGGFTDTQYF. CDR3 nucleotides: TGTGCCAGCAGGACTAGCGGGGGCTTCACAGATACGCAGTATTTT. Drawing the rest from reference TRBV7-9 and TRBJ2-3, the complete variable domain is DTGVSQNPRHKITKRGQNVTFRCDPISEHNRLYWYRQTLGQGPEFLTYFQNEAQLEKSRLLSDRFSAERPKGSFSTLEIQRTEQGDSAMYLCASRTSGGFTDTQYFGPGTRLTVL.

The chain has TRBV27 and TRBJ1-2, with a weak D call TRBD1 (5 bases). The germline CDR1 and CDR2 sequences are MNHEY and SMNVEV (reference sequence). There are 16 residues in the CDR3. Trimming removed 0 bases at V and 3 bases at J, with 14 bases between. CDR3: CASSLSWEQDYYGYTF. For the CDR3, the DNA is TGTGCCAGCAGTTTATCGTGGGAACAGGATTACTATGGCTACACCTTC.

This sequence joins TRBV19 and TRBJ2-6; 8 nucleotides line up with TRBD1. Germline V gene sequence: CDR1 LNHDA, CDR2 SQIVND (reference sequence). V was clipped by 4 bases and J by 1 base; unmatched bases: 15. The CDR3 consists of 20 residues. CDR3 sequence reads: CASSRPGQVPVKSGANVLTF. For the CDR3, the DNA is TGTGCCAGTAGTAGGCCGGGACAGGTCCCTGTCAAGTCTGGGGCCAACGTCCTGACTTTC.

The rearrangement joins TRBV7-6 to TRBJ2-7, with no clear D. CDR1 and CDR2 (germline): SGHVS, FNYEAQ. Between the trimmed V and J ends, which lost 1 base and 6 bases, there was a span of 13 bases. This CDR3 is built from 14 residues. CDR3 amino acids: CASSLDDFLGEQYF. The CDR3 DNA reads TGTGCCAGCAGCTTAGATGATTTCCTCGGCGAGCAGTACTTC. Complete variable domain (other parts from reference TRBV7-6 and TRBJ2-7): GAGVSQSPRYKVTKRGQDVALRCDPISGHVSLYWYRQALGQGPEFLTYFNYEAQQDKSGLPNDRFSAERPEGSISTLTIQRTEQRDSAMYRCASSLDDFLGEQYFGPGTRLTVT.

The chain joins TRBV7-8 to TRBJ1-2; tentatively, D is TRBD1 (6 bases). The V gene's germline CDR1 is SGHVS and CDR2 FQNEAQ. The CDR3 runs to 13 residues. Trimming took off 2 bases at V and 7 bases at J, with 11 bases between the two ends. CDR3 sequence (DNA): TGTGCCAGCAGCTTATACAGGGATCTTGGCTACACCTTC. Its translation: CASSLYRDLGYTF.

The chain has TRBV11-3 and TRBJ2-3; 7 bases are shared with TRBD1. This CDR3 has 15 amino acids. V was clipped by 5 bases and J by 1 base; unmatched bases: 6. The germline V gene encodes CDR1 SGHNT and CDR2 YENEEA. The CDR3 DNA reads TGTGCCAGCAGCCCCACAGGGGTCCGCACAGATACGCAGTATTTT. It codes for CASSPTGVRTDTQYF. The full variable domain, rest sourced from reference TRBV11-3 and TRBJ2-3, is EAGVVQSPRYKIIEKKQPVAFWCNPISGHNTLYWYLQNLGQGPELLIRYENEEAVDDSQLPKDRFSAERLKGVDSTLKIQPAELGDSAVYLCASSPTGVRTDTQYFGPGTRLTVL.

This chain connects TRBV11-2 to TRBJ1-3; weak D call: TRBD1 (6 bases). This CDR3 contains 16 residues. CDR1 is SGHAT and CDR2 is FQNNGV in the germline V gene. Trimming left V 6 bases short and J 4 bases short, with 19 bases between. The CDR3 region is CASRDHAGAEGNTIYF. DNA of the CDR3: TGTGCCAGCAGGGATCACGCGGGGGCGGAAGGAAACACCATATATTTT. The whole variable domain, filled in from reference TRBV11-2 and TRBJ1-3, reads EAGVAQSPRYKIIEKRQSVAFWCNPISGHATLYWYQQILGQGPKLLIQFQNNGVVDDSQLPKDRFSAERLKGVDSTLKIQPAKLEDSAVYLCASRDHAGAEGNTIYFGEGSWLTVV.

This clone occurred a few times. V is TRBV19 and J is TRBJ2-2; possible D gene TRBD1, 6 bases. Trimming took off 4 bases at V and 5 bases at J, with 20 bases between the two ends. The CDR3 is made up of 17 amino acids. Germline CDR1 is LNHDA and CDR2 is SQIVND (reference sequence). DNA of the CDR3: TGTGCCAGTAGTACTATTACTACAGGGTCGAGAACCGGGGAGCTGTTTTTT. It translates to CASSTITTGSRTGELFF.